Listed here is a single T cell receptor beta chain. CDR1 and CDR2 from the germline V gene are KGHSH and LQKENI. This CDR3 region has 15 residues. The ends were cut back, 1 base at V and 0 bases at J, with 7 bases in the middle. This specimen comes from a study of blood T cell repertoires in COVID-19. Study background: Material from acute and convalescent COVID-19 was sourced from the United States, Italy and Spain. PBMCs, B-cell-depleted T cells, or T cells provided the cDNA or gDNA that made up the material.

The authors' processing: Reference gene primer amplification gave nucleated cell count estimates. TCRdb keeps only in-frame clones here, not all; method: immunoSEQ multiplex PCR. D and trimming were read from the DNA, whereas the V and J calls and clone size are those reported in that table. The data contain approximately 310,000 clones, more than 75% of them singletons. The material sequenced was peripheral blood. The rearrangement joins TRBV18 to TRBJ1-3, with D perhaps TRBD1 (6 bases). The sequence was obtained from a man aged 50-60 years with active or convalescent COVID-19. The CDR3: CASSPRQVSGNTIYF. DNA for the CDR3: TGTGCCAGCTCACCACGACAGGTCTCTGGAAACACCATATATTTT.